This TCR beta chain was sequenced during a study of blood T cell repertoires in COVID-19. The overall study: Acute-phase and convalescent COVID-19 samples originated in the United States, Italy and Spain. Sources were T cells, B-cell-depleted T cells, or PBMCs; the material itself was cDNA or gDNA.

The authors' processing: Amplification of reference gene primers was used by the study to estimate nucleated cell counts. The protocol was immunoSEQ multiplex PCR, while the TCRdb copy is restricted to in-frame clones and leaves out a portion. That table gives V, J and clone size, and the DNA gave D and trimming. The sample yields about 250,000 clones, about 83% seen once. The ends lost 6 bases at V and 3 bases at J; junction bases unmatched: 1. Germline lookup yields CDR1 SQVTM and CDR2 ANQGSEA. CDR3 length equals 12 residues. As for this clone: Other DNA sequences in this specimen translate into the identical CDR3.

V usage is TRBV29-1 and J usage is TRBJ2-3, with TRBD1 identical over 9 bases. This TCR derives from a man older than 75 with acute or convalescent COVID-19. Sequenced: peripheral blood. CDR3 sequence (DNA): TGCAGCGTAGGACAGGGGACAGATACGCAGTATTTT. It codes for CSVGQGTDTQYF.